This paragraph reports one T cell receptor (beta chain). Its antigen is not identified. Germline V gives CDR1 MDHEN, CDR2 SYDVKM. The CDR3 consists of 18 residues. Together with a sample-barcoded 5' primer, a J-beta primer mix was included in a second PCR lasting roughly 6 to 12 cycles. TCRdb re-called the 5' RACE reads through MiXCR, storing one row per CDR3 protein. Here the sample spans 1.5 million to 2 million distinct CDR3 sequences, around half being singletons. This sample stems from a study of blood T cells in healthy people across ages. Overall study results and limits: One million T cells yielded diversity estimates that were considered underestimates.

The sequencing sample was made of blood. The chain is built from TRBV28 and TRBJ2-7; 11 bases fit TRBD2. The J call may not be correct, given that the DNA end is closer to TRBJ2-5. The clonotype originates from a woman in her thirties or forties in good health. Here the CDR3 DNA reads TGTGCCAGCAGAGGGGCGCTAGCGGGGGGCAGGGGCGAAGAGACCCAGTACTTC. Protein: CASRGALAGGRGEETQYF.